The clone carrying this TCR beta chain came up many times. The data derive from a study of T cells in Graves' hyperthyroidism and ophthalmopathy. RNA transcripts were the template for amplifying TCR beta CDR3 regions. The HTBI primer set was used in a first-round RT-PCR of the TCR CDR3. Via MiXCR, TCRdb re-called the multiplex PCR reads, giving one row per CDR3 protein. The repertoire has hundreds of thousands of distinct CDR3 sequences, 15% to 20% of them found once; the top ten carry roughly 50%. Trimming removed 6 bases at V and 8 bases at J, with 7 bases between. The CDR3 is 10 residues long. This sequence originates from a middle-aged man with Graves' ophthalmopathy. Sequencing input: blood. The gene calls are TRBV12-3 or TRBV12-4 and TRBJ2-5; weak D call: TRBD2 (5 bases). As DNA, the CDR3 is TGTGCCAGCAGCGGAGGTACCCAGTACTTC. Translating it yields CASSGGTQYF.